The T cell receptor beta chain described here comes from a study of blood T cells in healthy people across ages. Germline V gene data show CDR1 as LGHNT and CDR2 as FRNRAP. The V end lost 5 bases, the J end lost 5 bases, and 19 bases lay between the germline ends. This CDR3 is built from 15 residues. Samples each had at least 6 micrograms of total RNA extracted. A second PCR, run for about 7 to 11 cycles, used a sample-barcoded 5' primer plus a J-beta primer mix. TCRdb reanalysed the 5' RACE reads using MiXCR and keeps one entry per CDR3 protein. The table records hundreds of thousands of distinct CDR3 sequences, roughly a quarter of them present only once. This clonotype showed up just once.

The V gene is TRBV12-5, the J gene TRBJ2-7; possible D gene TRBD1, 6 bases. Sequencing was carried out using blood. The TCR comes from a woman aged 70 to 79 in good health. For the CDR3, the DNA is TGTGCTAGTGGTGGGGTTGGCAGGGGTAACCACGAGCAGTACTTC. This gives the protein CASGGVGRGNHEQYF.